Given below is one TCR beta chain in context. The data are from a study of early T cells in non-severe SARS-CoV-2 infection. TCRdb reprocessed the 5' RACE reads via MiXCR and lists one record per CDR3 protein. The data contain over 30,000 distinct CDR3 sequences, approximately 8.7% of them seen just once; the ten biggest clones take up about an eighth. The CDR3 runs to 13 residues. Germline assignment: CDR1 LNHNV and CDR2 YYDKDF (reference sequence). Between the trimmed V and J ends, which lost 0 bases and 8 bases, there was a span of 7 bases. The sequencing here drew on whole blood, taken at baseline. The origin of this receptor is an adult who was a healthcare worker with PCR-confirmed SARS-CoV-2 infection or an uninfected control (not recorded which). The chain combines TRBV15 with TRBJ2-2; D unresolved. CDR3 sequence: CATSRDVTGELFF. The CDR3 region has the DNA TGTGCCACCAGCAGAGATGTCACTGGGGAGCTGTTTTTT.